A selection of T cell receptor beta chains follows, all from one sample in a study of cytomegalovirus exposure and HLA in healthy donors. TCRdb's copy holds only in-frame clones and misses some; the assay was immunoSEQ multiplex PCR. The sample holds 150,000 to 200,000 clones, 80% to 90% seen once. Material for sequencing was PBMCs. The receptor source for this set is a man aged 18 to 29 in good health and CMV-seropositive. Each CDR3 is given with its conserved first and last residue. Each record gives: V gene, D gene, J gene, clone size, CDR3 protein, CDR3 DNA. The D gene is left open where the match is weak. Size is omitted from some rows. Given values are once, few, many or a class for expanded clones.

TRBV2	TRBD1	TRBJ2-1	.	CASSAWTGSNEQFF	TGTGCCAGCAGTGCCTGGACAGGGAGTAATGAGCAGTTCTTC
TRBV9	TRBD1	TRBJ2-7	few	CASSVTGGSYEQYF	TGTGCCAGCAGCGTCACAGGGGGCTCCTACGAGCAGTACTTC
TRBV7-9	.	TRBJ1-1	.	CASKPDKNTEAFF	TGTGCCAGCAAGCCCGACAAGAACACTGAAGCTTTCTTT
TRBV7-2	.	TRBJ2-1	.	CASSPNPSSYNEQFF	TGTGCCAGCAGCCCCAACCCGAGCTCCTACAATGAGCAGTTCTTC
TRBV5-4	.	TRBJ1-1	.	CASSLGSAGDPEAFF	TGTGCCAGCAGCTTGGGGTCGGCAGGGGATCCTGAAGCTTTCTTT
TRBV29-1	.	TRBJ2-5	.	CSAQGILGREQYF	TGCAGCGCACAGGGGATCCTCGGGAGGGAGCAGTACTTC
TRBV29-1	.	TRBJ1-3	.	CSVEGSFGNTIYF	TGCAGCGTTGAAGGTTCATTCGGAAACACCATATATTTT
TRBV4-1	.	TRBJ1-1	.	CASSRGGGNTEAFF	TGCGCCAGCAGCCGTGGGGGGGGCAACACTGAAGCTTTCTTT
TRBV9	.	TRBJ2-1	.	CASSVVPGPGEQFF	TGTGCCAGCAGCGTAGTCCCGGGTCCCGGTGAGCAGTTCTTC
TRBV7-2	TRBD2	TRBJ2-4	.	CASSPRLADRNIQYF	TGTGCCAGCAGCCCCCGACTAGCGGATCGTAACATTCAGTACTTC
TRBV5-5	.	TRBJ2-5	once	CASSIPGEGETQYF	TGTGCCAGCAGCATACCAGGGGAGGGAGAGACCCAGTACTTC
TRBV5-5	TRBD1	TRBJ1-6	once	CASSLEGQGNSPLHF	TGTGCCAGCAGCTTAGAGGGACAGGGCAATTCACCCCTCCACTTT
TRBV18	.	TRBJ1-6	once	CASSPAGSSNSPLHF	TGTGCCAGCTCACCCGCCGGGTCCAGCAATTCACCCCTCCACTTT
TRBV10-3	.	TRBJ1-2	.	CAISELNEPYGYTF	TGTGCCATCAGTGAGTTGAACGAGCCCTATGGCTACACCTTC
TRBV9	TRBD2	TRBJ2-1	.	CASSPGLADSEQFF	TGTGCCAGCAGCCCCGGACTAGCGGACAGTGAGCAGTTCTTC
TRBV27	TRBD1	TRBJ1-1	.	CASSSPDRTEAFF	TGTGCCAGCAGTTCCCCGGACAGGACTGAAGCTTTCTTT
TRBV15	.	TRBJ2-7	.	CATSRAGSGAYEQYF	TGTGCCACCAGCAGAGCGGGTTCAGGGGCCTACGAGCAGTACTTC
TRBV5-1	.	TRBJ2-3	.	CASTGTNFDTDTQYF	TGCGCCAGCACGGGGACAAACTTTGACACAGATACGCAGTATTTT
TRBV27	TRBD1	TRBJ1-6	.	CASSLKVGRGLGTYNSPLHF	TGTGCCAGCAGTTTAAAGGTCGGCAGGGGGTTAGGGACCTATAATTCACCCCTCCACTTT
TRBV2	.	TRBJ1-1	.	CASTEEGGTEAFF	TGTGCCAGCACCGAGGAGGGGGGGACTGAAGCTTTCTTT
TRBV4-3	TRBD2	TRBJ2-7	.	CASSQVLGTGAGGPEQYF	TGCGCCAGCAGCCAAGTGCTGGGCACGGGCGCGGGGGGGCCCGAGCAGTACTTC
TRBV4-1	.	TRBJ2-3	.	CASSQGAFTDTQYF	TGCGCCAGCAGCCAAGGGGCCTTCACAGATACGCAGTATTTT
TRBV6-1	TRBD1	TRBJ1-3	.	CASGKQGVAGNTIYF	TGTGCCAGCGGAAAACAGGGGGTAGCTGGAAACACCATATATTTT
TRBV5-6	.	TRBJ1-2	.	CASSSRDSGYTF	TGTGCCAGCAGCTCCCGGGATTCCGGCTACACCTTC
TRBV4-3	TRBD1	TRBJ1-2	.	CASSRGQGLVYGYTF	TGCGCCAGCAGCCGAGGACAGGGTCTGGTTTATGGCTACACCTTC
TRBV10-3	.	TRBJ1-5	few	CAITPGGNQPQHF	TGTGCCATCACCCCGGGGGGAAATCAGCCCCAGCATTTT
TRBV18	.	TRBJ2-5	.	CASSPTEETQYF	TGTGCCAGCTCACCAACTGAAGAGACCCAGTACTTC
TRBV7-9	TRBD2	TRBJ2-3	.	CASSWTSGGDTDTQYF	TGTGCCAGCAGCTGGACTAGCGGGGGGGACACAGATACGCAGTATTTT
TRBV7-9	.	TRBJ1-1	.	CASSLPGPGGTEAFF	TGTGCCAGCAGCCTGCCGGGCCCCGGAGGCACTGAAGCTTTCTTT
TRBV5-1	TRBD2	TRBJ2-2	.	CASSLISGITGELFF	TGCGCCAGCAGCTTAATTAGCGGGATCACCGGGGAGCTGTTTTTT
TRBV19	.	TRBJ1-5	.	CASSIIEPSRPQHF	TGTGCCAGTAGTATAATAGAACCCTCTAGGCCCCAGCATTTT
TRBV2	.	TRBJ2-7	.	CASSGGRVDNYEQYF	TGTGCCAGCAGTGGGGGCCGAGTCGACAACTACGAGCAGTACTTC
TRBV7-9	.	TRBJ1-5	.	CASSQYSNQPQHF	TGTGCCAGCAGCCAGTATAGCAATCAGCCCCAGCATTTT